This TCR beta chain was retrieved from a study of cytomegalovirus exposure and HLA in healthy donors. V lost 3 bases to trimming and J lost 7 bases, with 13 bases between them. The CDR3 is 13 amino acids. CDR1 is MDHEN and CDR2 is SYDVKM in the germline V gene. Likely unrecorded immune exposures existed in these nominally healthy donors. In the PCR, 60 Vbeta and 13 Jbeta primers were used. Some clones are missing from TCRdb's copy, which holds only in-frame ones; the method was immunoSEQ multiplex PCR. The sample holds more than 50,000 clones. The chain uses TRBV28 and TRBJ2-7; D possibly corresponds to TRBD2 (7 bases). The sequenced sample consisted of PBMCs. The receptor was isolated from a man aged 18-30 years in good health and CMV-seropositive. CDR3 sequence (DNA): TGTGCCAGCAGTTTCGAGGGGGGGCGAGAGCAGTACTTC. Protein product: CASSFEGGREQYF.